This T cell receptor (beta chain) was observed in a study of blood T cell repertoires in COVID-19. Germline assignment: CDR1 MDHEN and CDR2 SYDVKM. The V end was cut by 7 bases, the J end by 3 bases, with 12 bases between. The CDR3 runs 13 residues. Here immunoSEQ multiplex PCR was the method, and the copy in TCRdb shows in-frame clones only, minus some. The sample yields 150,000 to 200,000 clones, roughly 87% seen once. This chain links TRBV28 with TRBJ1-2, with D tentatively TRBD1 (6 bases). Sequenced material: PBMCs or T cells enriched from blood (not recorded which). This TCR was recovered from a man aged 50 to 59 who had recovered from COVID-19. CDR3 sequence (DNA): TGTGCCAGCAAGGGAACAGGGTACTATGGCTACACCTTC. Protein: CASKGTGYYGYTF.